The entry below gives a single T cell receptor (beta chain) sequence along with its context. Using immunoSEQ multiplex PCR, the repertoire was profiled, and TCRdb retains in-frame clones only, with some absent. This table has about 61,000 clones, 75% to 90% appearing once. V was trimmed by 5 bases and J by 2 bases, leaving 10 bases between them. The germline CDR1 and CDR2 sequences are SGHRS and YFSETQ. CDR3 length: 13 residues. The sort gate was single viable CD3+CD4+CD8-CD45RO+ cells for memory CD4+ T cells. This sample is drawn from a study of memory CD4+ T cells and cytomegalovirus serostatus. This TCR derives from an adult in good health and CMV-seronegative. V usage is TRBV5-1 and J usage is TRBJ1-2; D not resolved. The sample consisted of memory CD4+ T cells from blood. CDR3 amino acids: CASSLDPNYGYTF. The CDR3 DNA reads TGCGCCAGCAGTCTTGACCCAAACTATGGCTACACCTTC.